The rows below give T cell receptor beta chains drawn from one sample of a study of T cell changes during pregnancy in multiple sclerosis. Only in-frame clones appear in the TCRdb table, and some are missing; sequencing was by immunoSEQ multiplex PCR. There are about 30,000 clones in the sample; 89% occur only once, and about 6.9% lies in the top ten. Sequenced material: CD8+ T cells from peripheral blood mononuclear cells, taken in the second trimester of pregnancy. The receptors originated from a female donor with multiple sclerosis, enrolled in a pregnancy study. Both conserved end residues are part of each CDR3. Each record gives: V gene, D gene, J gene, clone size, CDR3 DNA, CDR3 protein. D genes are given only for firm matches. Rows give clone size only sometimes, using once, few, many, or a class for an expanded clone.

TRBV4-3	TRBD2	TRBJ2-3	NA	TGCGCCAGCAGCCAAGCCCGACTAGCGGGGGGTGCAGATACGCAGTATTTT	CASSQARLAGGADTQYF
TRBV7-8	TRBD1	TRBJ1-1	NA	TGTGCCAGCAGCACAGGACAGGCCACTGAAGCTTTCTTT	CASSTGQATEAFF
TRBV7-7	NA	TRBJ1-1	NA	TGTGCCAGCAGCATAGGTCTATACACTGAAGCTTTCTTT	CASSIGLYTEAFF
TRBV11-3	NA	TRBJ2-1	NA	TGTGCCAGCAGCTCAGTCGGGGGTTCCTACAATGAGCAGTTCTTC	CASSSVGGSYNEQFF
TRBV7-8	NA	TRBJ1-4	NA	TGTGCCAGCAGCCCTGATGATGTGGGCAGCGAAAAACTGTTTTTT	CASSPDDVGSEKLFF
TRBV7-8	NA	TRBJ1-5	NA	TGTGCCAGCAGCTTAGTTGCGGGGGGCGGCAATCAGCCCCAGCATTTT	CASSLVAGGGNQPQHF
TRBV19	NA	TRBJ2-2	once	TGTGCCAGTAGTGCCGGCGCAGGGGCTCCGAACACCGGGGAGCTGTTTTTT	CASSAGAGAPNTGELFF
TRBV5-1	TRBD1	TRBJ2-7	NA	TGCGCCAGCAGCTCAACAGGGGGCCACGAGCAGTACTTC	CASSSTGGHEQYF
TRBV9	NA	TRBJ2-2	NA	TGTGCCAGCAGCGAGACCCCGAGGCGGGCTAACACCGGGGAGCTGTTTTTT	CASSETPRRANTGELFF
TRBV29-1	NA	TRBJ1-1	NA	TGCAGCGTTGGTGACAACCCTGAAGCTTTCTTT	CSVGDNPEAFF
TRBV28	TRBD1	TRBJ1-1	many	TGTGCCAGCACTCCAGGGGGAACTGAAGCTTTCTTT	CASTPGGTEAFF
TRBV27	NA	TRBJ2-2	NA	TGTGCCAGCAGTTTTTCCAGGGTAGTCGGGGAGCTGTTTTTT	CASSFSRVVGELFF
TRBV7-6	NA	TRBJ2-1	NA	TGTGCCAGCAGCTTAGATCAGAAGGGGAATGAGCAGTTCTTC	CASSLDQKGNEQFF
TRBV27	TRBD1	TRBJ2-7	NA	TGTGCCAGCAGTCTAGGACAGGGTACCTACGAGCAGTACTTC	CASSLGQGTYEQYF
TRBV4-3	NA	TRBJ1-6	once	TGCGCCAGCAGCCAAGACAGGGCCCGAAGTTCACCCCTCCACTTT	CASSQDRARSSPLHF
TRBV10-3	NA	TRBJ2-1	NA	TGTGCCATCAGCGAAGCCGACAATGAGCAGTTCTTC	CAISEADNEQFF
TRBV7-9	NA	TRBJ2-5	NA	TGTGCCATCACTGGGGGGGAGACCCAGTACTTC	CAITGGETQYF
TRBV6-5	NA	TRBJ1-1	medium-sized	TGTGCCAGCAGTTACCGGGGGTTGTACACTGAAGCTTTCTTT	CASSYRGLYTEAFF
TRBV7-3	NA	TRBJ1-2	NA	TGTGCCAGCAGCTTGGAAGGGGTCGGCTATGGCTACACCTTC	CASSLEGVGYGYTF
TRBV2	TRBD2	TRBJ2-1	once	TGTGCCAGCAGTGAAGCGCTTTTGCGGGAGCGCTACAATGAGCAGTTCTTC	CASSEALLRERYNEQFF
TRBV4-1	NA	TRBJ1-1	NA	TGCGCCAGCAGCCATGGGATAGTCGGGGACACTGAAGCTTTCTTT	CASSHGIVGDTEAFF